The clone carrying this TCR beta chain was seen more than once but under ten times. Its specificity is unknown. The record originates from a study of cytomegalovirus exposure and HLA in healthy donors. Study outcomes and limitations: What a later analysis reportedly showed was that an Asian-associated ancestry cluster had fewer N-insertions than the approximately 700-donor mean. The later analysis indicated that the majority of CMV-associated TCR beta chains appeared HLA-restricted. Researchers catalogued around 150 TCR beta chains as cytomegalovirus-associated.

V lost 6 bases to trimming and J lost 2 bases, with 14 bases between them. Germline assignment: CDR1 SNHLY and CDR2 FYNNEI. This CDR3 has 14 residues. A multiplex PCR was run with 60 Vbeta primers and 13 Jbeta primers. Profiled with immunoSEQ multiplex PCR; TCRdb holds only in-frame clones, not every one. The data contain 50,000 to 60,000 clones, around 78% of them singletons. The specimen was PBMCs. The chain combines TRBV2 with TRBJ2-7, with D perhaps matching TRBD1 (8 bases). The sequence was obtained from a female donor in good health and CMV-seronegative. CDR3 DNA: TGTGCCAGCAGGGGGGGGGACAGGCCCTACGAGCAGTACTTC. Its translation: CASRGGDRPYEQYF.